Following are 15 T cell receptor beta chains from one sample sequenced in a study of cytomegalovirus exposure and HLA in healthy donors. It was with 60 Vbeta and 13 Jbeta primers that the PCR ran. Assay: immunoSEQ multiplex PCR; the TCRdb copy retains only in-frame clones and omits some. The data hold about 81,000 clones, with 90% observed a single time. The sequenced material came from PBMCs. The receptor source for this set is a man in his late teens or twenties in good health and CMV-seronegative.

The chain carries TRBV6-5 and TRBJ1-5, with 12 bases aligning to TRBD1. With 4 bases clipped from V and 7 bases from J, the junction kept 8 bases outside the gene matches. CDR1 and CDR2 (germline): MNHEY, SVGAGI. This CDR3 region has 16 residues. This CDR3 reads CASSSGTGGARQPQHF. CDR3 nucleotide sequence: TGTGCCAGCAGTTCCGGGACAGGGGGCGCAAGGCAGCCCCAGCATTTT.

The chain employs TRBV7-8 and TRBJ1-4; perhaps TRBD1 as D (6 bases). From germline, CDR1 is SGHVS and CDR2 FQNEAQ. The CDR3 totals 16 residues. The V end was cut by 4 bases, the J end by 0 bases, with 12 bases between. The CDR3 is CASSSLDRPTNEKLFF. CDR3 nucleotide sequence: TGTGCCAGCAGCTCGCTGGACAGACCAACTAATGAAAAACTGTTTTTT.

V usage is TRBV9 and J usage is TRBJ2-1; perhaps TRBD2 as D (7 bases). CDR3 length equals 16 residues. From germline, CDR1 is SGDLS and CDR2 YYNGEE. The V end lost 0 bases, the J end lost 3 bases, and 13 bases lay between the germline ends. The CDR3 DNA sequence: TGTGCCAGCAGCGTAGAGGGGGGGGAGGTCTACAATGAGCAGTTCTTC. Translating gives CASSVEGGEVYNEQFF. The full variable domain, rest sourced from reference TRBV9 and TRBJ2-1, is DSGVTQTPKHLITATGQRVTLRCSPRSGDLSVYWYQQSLDQGLQFLIQYYNGEERAKGNILERFSAQQFPDLHSELNLSSLELGDSALYFCASSVEGGEVYNEQFFGPGTRLTVL.

CDR3 nucleotides: TGTGCCAGCAGCTTAGGGGACAGCGCCGCTGAAGCTTTCTTT. It is translated as CASSLGDSAAEAFF. The rearrangement joins TRBV7-3 to TRBJ1-1; TRBD1 agrees at 7 bases. Germline CDR1 and CDR2: SGHTA and FQGTGA. V shed 2 bases and J 6 bases; nucleotides not matched to a gene: 6. CDR3 size: 14 residues.

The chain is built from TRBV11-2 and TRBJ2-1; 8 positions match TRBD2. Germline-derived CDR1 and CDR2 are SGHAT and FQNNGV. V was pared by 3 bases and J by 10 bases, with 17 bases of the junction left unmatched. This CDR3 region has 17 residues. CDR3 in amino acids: CASSFTGRALWGGEQFF. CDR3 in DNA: TGTGCCAGCAGCTTTACCGGGAGGGCCCTCTGGGGCGGAGAGCAGTTCTTC.

In DNA, the CDR3 is TGTGCCAGCAGCATACTACAGGGTGTGGGGGCTGGCTACACCTTC. It translates to CASSILQGVGAGYTF. J is TRBJ1-2 and V is TRBV7-9; tentative D call: TRBD1 (6 bases). This CDR3 contains 15 residues. From germline, CDR1 is SEHNR and CDR2 FQNEAQ (reference sequence). Trimming took off 5 bases at V and 7 bases at J, with 20 bases between the two ends. Looking up the rest from reference TRBV7-9 and TRBJ1-2 gives the full variable domain: DTGVSQNPRHKITKRGQNVTFRCDPISEHNRLYWYRQTLGQGPEFLTYFQNEAQLEKSRLLSDRFSAERPKGSFSTLEIQRTEQGDSAMYLCASSILQGVGAGYTFGSGTRLTVV.

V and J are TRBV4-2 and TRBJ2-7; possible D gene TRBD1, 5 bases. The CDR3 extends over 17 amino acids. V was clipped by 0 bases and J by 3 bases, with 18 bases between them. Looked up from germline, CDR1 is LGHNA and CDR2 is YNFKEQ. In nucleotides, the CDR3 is TGTGCCAGCAGCCAAGAATTGGCGGCCGGCAGGGTCTACGAGCAGTACTTC. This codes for CASSQELAAGRVYEQYF.

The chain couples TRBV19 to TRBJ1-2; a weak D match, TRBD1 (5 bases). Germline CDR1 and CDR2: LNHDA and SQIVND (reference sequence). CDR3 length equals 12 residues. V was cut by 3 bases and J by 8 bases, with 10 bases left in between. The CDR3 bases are TGTGCCAGTAGTATGGTAGGGGCGGGCTACACCTTC. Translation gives CASSMVGAGYTF.

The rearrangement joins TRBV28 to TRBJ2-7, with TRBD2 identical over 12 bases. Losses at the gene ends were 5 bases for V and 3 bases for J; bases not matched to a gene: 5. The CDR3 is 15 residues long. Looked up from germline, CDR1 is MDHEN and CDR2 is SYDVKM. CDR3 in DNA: TGTGCCAGCAGTCTAACTAGCGGGAGGTACTACGAGCAGTACTTC. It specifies CASSLTSGRYYEQYF.

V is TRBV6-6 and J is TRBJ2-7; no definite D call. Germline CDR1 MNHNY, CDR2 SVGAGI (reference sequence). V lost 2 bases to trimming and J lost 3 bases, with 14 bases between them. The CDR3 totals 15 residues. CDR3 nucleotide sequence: TGTGCCAGCAGTTACGTGGCGCAGGCTAACTACGAGCAGTACTTC. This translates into CASSYVAQANYEQYF.

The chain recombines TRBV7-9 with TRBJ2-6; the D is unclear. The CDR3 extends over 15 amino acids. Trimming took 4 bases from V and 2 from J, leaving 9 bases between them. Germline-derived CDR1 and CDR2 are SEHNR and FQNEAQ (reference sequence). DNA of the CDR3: TGTGCCAGCAGCTCACTGGCGGCTGGGGCCAACGTCCTGACTTTC. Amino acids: CASSSLAAGANVLTF.

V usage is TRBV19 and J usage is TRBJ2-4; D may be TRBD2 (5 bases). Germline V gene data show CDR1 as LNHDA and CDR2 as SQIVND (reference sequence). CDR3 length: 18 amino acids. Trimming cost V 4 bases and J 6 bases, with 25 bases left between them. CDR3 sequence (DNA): TGTGCCAGTAGTAAGTATAGGTGGCAGGACTCTCTCGGAAACATTCAGTACTTC. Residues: CASSKYRWQDSLGNIQYF.

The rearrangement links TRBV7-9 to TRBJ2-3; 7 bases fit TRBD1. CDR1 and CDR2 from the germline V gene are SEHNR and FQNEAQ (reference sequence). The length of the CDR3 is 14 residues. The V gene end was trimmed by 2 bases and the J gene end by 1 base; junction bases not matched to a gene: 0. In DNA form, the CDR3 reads TGTGCCAGCAGCTTAACAGGGGGCACAGATACGCAGTATTTT. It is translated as CASSLTGGTDTQYF.

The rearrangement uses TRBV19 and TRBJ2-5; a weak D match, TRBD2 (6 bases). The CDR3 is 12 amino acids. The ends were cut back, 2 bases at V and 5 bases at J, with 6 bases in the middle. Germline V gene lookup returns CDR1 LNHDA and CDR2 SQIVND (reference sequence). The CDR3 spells CASSISGETQYF. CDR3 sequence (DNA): TGTGCCAGTAGTATAAGCGGGGAGACCCAGTACTTC.

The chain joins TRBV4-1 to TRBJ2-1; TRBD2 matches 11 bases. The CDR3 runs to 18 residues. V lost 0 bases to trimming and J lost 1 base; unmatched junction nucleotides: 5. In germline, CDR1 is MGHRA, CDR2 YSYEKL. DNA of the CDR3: TGCGCCAGCAGCCAAGAAACTAGCGGGAGTAATTCCTACAATGAGCAGTTCTTC. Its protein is CASSQETSGSNSYNEQFF.